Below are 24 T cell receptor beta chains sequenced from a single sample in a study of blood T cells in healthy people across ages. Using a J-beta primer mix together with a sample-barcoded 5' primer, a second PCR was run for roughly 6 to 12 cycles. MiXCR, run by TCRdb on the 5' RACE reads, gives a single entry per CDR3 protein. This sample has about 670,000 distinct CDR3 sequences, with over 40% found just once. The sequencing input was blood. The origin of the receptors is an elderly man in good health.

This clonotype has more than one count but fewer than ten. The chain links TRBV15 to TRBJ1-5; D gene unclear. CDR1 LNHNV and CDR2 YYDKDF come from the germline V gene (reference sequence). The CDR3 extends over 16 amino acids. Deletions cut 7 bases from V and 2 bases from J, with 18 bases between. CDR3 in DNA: TGTGCCACCAAGAATCGAGAGGCAGGCGGCAATCAGCCCCAGCATTTT. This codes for CATKNREAGGNQPQHF.

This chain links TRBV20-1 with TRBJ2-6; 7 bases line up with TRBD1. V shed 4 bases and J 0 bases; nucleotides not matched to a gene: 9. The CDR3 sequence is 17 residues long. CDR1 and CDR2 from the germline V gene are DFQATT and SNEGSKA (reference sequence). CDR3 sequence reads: CSANTGVSTSGANVLTF. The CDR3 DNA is TGCAGTGCTAATACAGGGGTTAGCACCTCTGGGGCCAACGTCCTGACTTTC.

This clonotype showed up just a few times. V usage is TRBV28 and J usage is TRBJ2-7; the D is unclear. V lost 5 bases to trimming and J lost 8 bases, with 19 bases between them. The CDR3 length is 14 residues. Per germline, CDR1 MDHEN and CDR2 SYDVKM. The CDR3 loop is CASSPEDMSGQQYF. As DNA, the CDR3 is TGTGCCAGCAGTCCCGAAGACATGTCCGGCCAGCAGTACTTC.

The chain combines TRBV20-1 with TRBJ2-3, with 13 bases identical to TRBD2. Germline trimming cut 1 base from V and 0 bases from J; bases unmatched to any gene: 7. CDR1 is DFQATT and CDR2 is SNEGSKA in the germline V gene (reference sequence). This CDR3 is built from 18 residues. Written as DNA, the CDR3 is TGCAGTGCTAGAGTATCACTAGCGGGAGGGCCCAGCACAGATACGCAGTATTTT. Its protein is CSARVSLAGGPSTDTQYF.

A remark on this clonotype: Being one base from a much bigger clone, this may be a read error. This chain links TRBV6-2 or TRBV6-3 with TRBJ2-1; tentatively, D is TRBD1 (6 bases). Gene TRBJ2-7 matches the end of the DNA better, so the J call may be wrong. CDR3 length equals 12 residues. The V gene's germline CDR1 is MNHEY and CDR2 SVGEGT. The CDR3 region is CASGQGYNEQYF. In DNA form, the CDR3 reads TGTGCCAGCGGGCAGGGGTACAATGAGCAGTACTTC.

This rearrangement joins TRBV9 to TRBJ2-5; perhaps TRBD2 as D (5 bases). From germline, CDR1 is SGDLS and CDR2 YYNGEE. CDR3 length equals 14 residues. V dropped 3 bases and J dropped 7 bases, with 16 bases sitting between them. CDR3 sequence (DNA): TGTGCCAGCAGCGCCGCACTAGTATCCGGGACCCAGTACTTC. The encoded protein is CASSAALVSGTQYF.

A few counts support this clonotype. The DNA for the CDR3 is TGTGCCAGCAGCTTAGGGATTAGCGGGGGAGCCTCGTACAATGAGCAGTTCTTC. Protein product: CASSLGISGGASYNEQFF. The rearrangement links TRBV7-2 to TRBJ2-1, with TRBD2 matching 9 bases. The V gene's germline CDR1 is SGHTA and CDR2 FQGNSA. CDR3 length equals 18 residues. The V segment lost 1 base and the J segment 4 bases; nucleotides outside the gene matches: 11.

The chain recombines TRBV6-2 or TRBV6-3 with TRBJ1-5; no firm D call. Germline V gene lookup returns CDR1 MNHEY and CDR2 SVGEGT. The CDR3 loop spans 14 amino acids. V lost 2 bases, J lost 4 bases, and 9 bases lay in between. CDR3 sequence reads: CASSYAGRNQPQHF. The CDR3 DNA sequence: TGTGCCAGCAGTTACGCGGGAAGGAATCAGCCCCAGCATTTT.

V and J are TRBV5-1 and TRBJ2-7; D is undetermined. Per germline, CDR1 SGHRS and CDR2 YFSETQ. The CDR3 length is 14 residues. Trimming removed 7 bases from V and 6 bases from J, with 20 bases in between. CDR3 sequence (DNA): TGCGCCAGCCGCGAACGGCCAACCCCCAGCGAGCAGTACTTC. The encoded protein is CASRERPTPSEQYF.

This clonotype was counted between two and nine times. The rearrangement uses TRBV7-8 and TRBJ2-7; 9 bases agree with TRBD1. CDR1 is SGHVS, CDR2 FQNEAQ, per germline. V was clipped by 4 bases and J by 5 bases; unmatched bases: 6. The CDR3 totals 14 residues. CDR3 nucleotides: TGTGCCAGCAGCTACAACAGGGGGCGTGACGAGCAGTACTTC. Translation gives CASSYNRGRDEQYF.

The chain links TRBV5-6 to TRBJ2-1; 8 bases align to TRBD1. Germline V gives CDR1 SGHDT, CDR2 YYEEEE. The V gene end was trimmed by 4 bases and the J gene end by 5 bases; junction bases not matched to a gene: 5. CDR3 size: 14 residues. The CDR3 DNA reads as TGTGCCAGCAGCCCCGGGACAGGACACAATGAGCAGTTCTTC. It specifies CASSPGTGHNEQFF.

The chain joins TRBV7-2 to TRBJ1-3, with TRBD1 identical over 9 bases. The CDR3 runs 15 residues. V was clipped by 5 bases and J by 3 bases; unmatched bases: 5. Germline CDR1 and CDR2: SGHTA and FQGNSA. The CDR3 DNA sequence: TGTGCCAGCAGCCCACGGACAGGGGTTGGAAACACCATATATTTT. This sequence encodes CASSPRTGVGNTIYF.

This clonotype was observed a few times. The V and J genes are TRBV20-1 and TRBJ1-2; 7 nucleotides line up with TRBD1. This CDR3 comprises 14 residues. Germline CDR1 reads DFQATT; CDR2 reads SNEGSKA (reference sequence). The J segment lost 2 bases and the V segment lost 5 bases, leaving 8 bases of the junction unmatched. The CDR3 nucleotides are TGCAGTGCTGAGGACAGGCGTCACAACTATGGCTACACCTTC. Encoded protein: CSAEDRRHNYGYTF.

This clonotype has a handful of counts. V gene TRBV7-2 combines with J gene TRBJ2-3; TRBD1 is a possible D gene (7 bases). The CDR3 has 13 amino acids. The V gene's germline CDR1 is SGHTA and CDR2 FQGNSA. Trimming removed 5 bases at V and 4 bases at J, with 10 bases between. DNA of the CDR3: TGTGCCAGCAGCGCCAGGGGGGCAGATACGCAGTATTTT. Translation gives CASSARGADTQYF.

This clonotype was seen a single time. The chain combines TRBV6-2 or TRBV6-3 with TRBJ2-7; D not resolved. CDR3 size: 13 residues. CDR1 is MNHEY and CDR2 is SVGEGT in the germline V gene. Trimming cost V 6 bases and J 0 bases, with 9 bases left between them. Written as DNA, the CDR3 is TGTGCCAGCAGGATACGGTCCTCCTACGAGCAGTACTTC. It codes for CASRIRSSYEQYF.

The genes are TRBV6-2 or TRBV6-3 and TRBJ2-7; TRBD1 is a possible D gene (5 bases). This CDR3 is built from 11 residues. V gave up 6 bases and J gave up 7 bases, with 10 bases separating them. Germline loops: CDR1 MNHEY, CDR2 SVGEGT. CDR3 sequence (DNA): TGTGCCAGCAGCCACAGGATTGAGCAGTACTTC. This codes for CASSHRIEQYF.

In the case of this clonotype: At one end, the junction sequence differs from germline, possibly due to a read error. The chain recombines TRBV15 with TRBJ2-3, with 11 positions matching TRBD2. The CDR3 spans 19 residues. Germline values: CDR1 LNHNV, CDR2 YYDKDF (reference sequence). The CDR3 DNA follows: TGTGCCACCAGCAGAGTGGCGCTAGCGGGGGGCTCTAGCACAGGTACGCAGTATTTT. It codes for CATSRVALAGGSSTGTQYF.

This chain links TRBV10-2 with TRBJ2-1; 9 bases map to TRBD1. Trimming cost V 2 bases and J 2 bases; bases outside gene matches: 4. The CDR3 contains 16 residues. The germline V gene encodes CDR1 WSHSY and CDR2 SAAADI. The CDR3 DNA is TGCGCCAGCAGTGAGAATTACAGGGGGCCCTACAATGAGCAGTTCTTC. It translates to CASSENYRGPYNEQFF.

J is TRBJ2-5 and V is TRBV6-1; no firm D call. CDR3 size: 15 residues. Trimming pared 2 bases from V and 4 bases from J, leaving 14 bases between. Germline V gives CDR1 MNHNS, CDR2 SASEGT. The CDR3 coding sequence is TGTGCCAGCAGTGAAAGTTCCTTGGAGCGAGAGACCCAGTACTTC. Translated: CASSESSLERETQYF.

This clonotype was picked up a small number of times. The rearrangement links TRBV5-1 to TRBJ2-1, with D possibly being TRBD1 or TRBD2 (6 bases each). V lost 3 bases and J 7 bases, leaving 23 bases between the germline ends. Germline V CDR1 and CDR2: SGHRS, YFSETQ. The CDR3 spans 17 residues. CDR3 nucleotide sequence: TGCGCCAGCAGCTCGGTCTCCGGGGGAGGTCAGGGGAATGAGCAGTTCTTC. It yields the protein CASSSVSGGGQGNEQFF.

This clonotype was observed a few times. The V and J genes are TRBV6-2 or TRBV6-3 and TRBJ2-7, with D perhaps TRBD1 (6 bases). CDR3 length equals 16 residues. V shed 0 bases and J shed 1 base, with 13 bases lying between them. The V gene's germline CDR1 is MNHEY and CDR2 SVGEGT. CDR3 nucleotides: TGTGCCAGCAGTTACTCCCGGGACACACCTTCCTACGAGCAGTACTTC. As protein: CASSYSRDTPSYEQYF.

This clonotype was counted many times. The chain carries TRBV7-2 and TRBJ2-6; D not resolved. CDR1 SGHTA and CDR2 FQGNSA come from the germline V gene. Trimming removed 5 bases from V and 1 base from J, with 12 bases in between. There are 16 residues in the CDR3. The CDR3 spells CASSPFLLSGANVLTF. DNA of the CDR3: TGTGCCAGCAGCCCCTTCCTACTTTCTGGGGCCAACGTCCTGACTTTC.

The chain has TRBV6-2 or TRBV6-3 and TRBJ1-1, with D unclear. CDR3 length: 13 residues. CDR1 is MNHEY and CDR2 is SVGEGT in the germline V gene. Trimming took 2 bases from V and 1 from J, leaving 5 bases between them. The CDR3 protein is CASSYGKNTEAFF. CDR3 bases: TGTGCCAGCAGTTACGGCAAGAACACTGAAGCTTTCTTT.

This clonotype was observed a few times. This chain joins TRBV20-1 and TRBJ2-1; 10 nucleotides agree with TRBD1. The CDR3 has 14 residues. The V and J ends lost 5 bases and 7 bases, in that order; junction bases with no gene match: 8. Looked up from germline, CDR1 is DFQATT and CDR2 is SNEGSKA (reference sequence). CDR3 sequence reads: CSAGGQGLWNEQFF. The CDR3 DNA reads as TGCAGTGCTGGGGGACAGGGGCTTTGGAATGAGCAGTTCTTC.